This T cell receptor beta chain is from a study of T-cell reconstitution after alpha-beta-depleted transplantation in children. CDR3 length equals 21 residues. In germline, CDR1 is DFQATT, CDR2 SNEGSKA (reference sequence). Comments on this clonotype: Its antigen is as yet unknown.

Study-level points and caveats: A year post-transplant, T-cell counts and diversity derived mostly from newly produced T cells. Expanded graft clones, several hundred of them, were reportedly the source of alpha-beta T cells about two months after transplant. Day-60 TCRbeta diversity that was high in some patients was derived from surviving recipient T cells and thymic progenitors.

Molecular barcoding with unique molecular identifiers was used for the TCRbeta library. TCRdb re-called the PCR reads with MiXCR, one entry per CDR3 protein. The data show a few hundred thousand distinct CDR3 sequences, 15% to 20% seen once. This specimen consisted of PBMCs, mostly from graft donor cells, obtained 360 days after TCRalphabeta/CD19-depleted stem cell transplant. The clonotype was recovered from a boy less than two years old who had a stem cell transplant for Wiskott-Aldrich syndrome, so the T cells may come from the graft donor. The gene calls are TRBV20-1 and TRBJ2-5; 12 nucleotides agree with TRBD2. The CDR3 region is CRVNRGQVTSGSVCCQETQYF. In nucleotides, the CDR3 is TGCAGAGTTAACAGGGGGCAAGTGACTAGCGGGAGTGTATGTTGCCAAGAGACCCAGTACTTC.